A single sample is the source of the 28 T cell receptor beta chains below, sequenced in a study of T-cell reconstitution after alpha-beta-depleted transplantation in children. Unique molecular identifiers were incorporated into the prepared TCRbeta library. TCRdb analysed the PCR reads with MiXCR anew, one entry per CDR3 protein. This sample has over 200,000 distinct CDR3 sequences, with under 9.5% found just once. Sequencing was performed on PBMCs from the stem cell graft donor, taken from the stem cell graft. The source of these receptors is a human donor who donated a stem cell graft to a child with acute lymphoblastic leukemia.

On this clonotype: This may arise from a read error, as a much more abundant clone is one base away. The rearrangement links TRBV20-1 to TRBJ2-5, with D perhaps matching TRBD1 or TRBD2 (5 bases each). CDR3 length: 15 amino acids. Looked up from germline, CDR1 is DFQATT and CDR2 is SNEGSKA (reference sequence). The CDR3: CSAGETGRMRETQYF. CDR3 DNA: TGCAGTGCTGGAGAGACGGGACGGATGAGGGAGACCCAGTACTTC.

The gene calls are TRBV12-3 or TRBV12-4 and TRBJ2-5, with D possibly being TRBD2 (6 bases). V was clipped by 0 bases and J by 4 bases, with 15 bases between them. CDR3 size: 16 residues. Here the CDR3 reads CASSLAFSMEGETQYF. The CDR3 DNA sequence: TGTGCCAGCAGTTTAGCGTTTTCGATGGAGGGAGAGACCCAGTACTTC.

This rearrangement joins TRBV6-6 to TRBJ1-1; D is ambiguous. Germline V CDR1 and CDR2: MNHNY, SVGAGI (reference sequence). This CDR3 has 9 amino acids. V was trimmed by 8 bases and J by 6 bases, leaving 4 bases between them. Written as DNA, the CDR3 is TGTGCCAGCTGGGCTGAAGCTTTCTTT. Translation gives CASWAEAFF.

This chain connects TRBV5-4 to TRBJ2-5; the D gene is possibly TRBD1 (5 bases). This CDR3 spans 15 amino acids. Germline-derived CDR1 and CDR2 are SGHNT and YYREEE (reference sequence). V lost 2 bases and J 5 bases, leaving 16 bases between the germline ends. The CDR3 DNA sequence: TGTGCCAGCAGCTTCACGTCGACGTCAGGGGAGACCCAGTACTTC. It yields the protein CASSFTSTSGETQYF.

This clonotype was seen a handful of times. The chain combines TRBV20-1 with TRBJ2-7, with 7 nucleotides matching TRBD1. CDR1 is DFQATT, CDR2 SNEGSKA, per germline (reference sequence). CDR3 length: 14 amino acids. The V gene end was trimmed by 5 bases and the J gene end by 1 base; junction bases not matched to a gene: 8. The CDR3 here is CSALPPGQSYEQYF. The CDR3 DNA reads TGCAGTGCTCTACCACCGGGACAGTCCTACGAGCAGTACTTC.

The table lists this clonotype with many counts. The chain employs TRBV5-6 and TRBJ1-3, with 8 bases identical to TRBD1. Germline V CDR1 and CDR2: SGHDT, YYEEEE. With 3 bases clipped from V and 3 bases from J, the junction kept 5 bases outside the gene matches. The CDR3 is 15 amino acids. CDR3 amino acids: CASSWTGLSGNTIYF. CDR3 DNA sequence: TGTGCCAGCAGCTGGACAGGGTTGAGTGGAAACACCATATATTTT. Full variable domain (rest looked up from reference TRBV5-6 and TRBJ1-3): DAGVTQSPTHLIKTRGQQVTLRCSPKSGHDTVSWYQQALGQGPQFIFQYYEEEERQRGNFPDRFSGHQFPNYSSELNVNALLLGDSALYLCASSWTGLSGNTIYFGEGSWLTVV.

There are many counts of this clonotype. This chain joins TRBV2 and TRBJ2-1, with 8 positions matching TRBD2. The CDR3 extends over 15 amino acids. Unmatched junction bases numbered 6, after V lost 4 bases and J lost 4 bases. Germline V gene data show CDR1 as SNHLY and CDR2 as FYNNEI. CDR3 sequence (DNA): TGTGCCAGCAGTGTTTTTGCGGGGGGTTACAATGAGCAGTTCTTC. Translating it yields CASSVFAGGYNEQFF.

The sample holds many counts of this clonotype. The rearrangement links TRBV29-1 to TRBJ2-6; 11 nucleotides agree with TRBD1. This CDR3 is 20 amino acids long. Trimming removed 3 bases from V and 1 base from J; junction bases left unmatched: 14. In germline, CDR1 is SQVTM, CDR2 ANQGSEA. CDR3 sequence: CSVDSRDRGTKPSGANVLTF. The DNA for the CDR3 is TGCAGCGTTGACTCCCGGGACAGGGGGACAAAGCCATCTGGGGCCAACGTCCTGACTTTC.

This clonotype was counted at least ten times. The V gene is TRBV24-1, the J gene TRBJ2-3; the D call may be TRBD1 or TRBD2 (5 bases each). The V end lost 2 bases, the J end lost 8 bases, and 13 bases lay between the germline ends. CDR1 is KGHDR and CDR2 is SFDVKD in the germline V gene. This CDR3 is built from 14 residues. In DNA, the CDR3 is TGTGCCACCAGTGATTCTGGGGGTTTGGTTACGCAGTATTTT. It yields the protein CATSDSGGLVTQYF.

The rearrangement joins TRBV7-8 to TRBJ1-2, with no clear D. The CDR3 has 14 amino acids. Germline V gene lookup returns CDR1 SGHVS and CDR2 FQNEAQ. V was shortened by 6 bases and J by 1 base, with 12 bases between the two germline ends. CDR3 in DNA: TGTGCCAGCAGTTCCCCACCTAATAACTATGGCTACACCTTC. Its translation is CASSSPPNNYGYTF.

This clonotype has just a few counts. The V call is TRBV30, the J call TRBJ1-4; maybe TRBD1 (6 bases). CDR1 is GTSNPN and CDR2 is SVGIG in the germline V gene (reference sequence). V lost 3 bases and J lost 7, with 15 bases in between. CDR3 size: 14 residues. Here the CDR3 reads CAWRGPGGSEKLFF. The CDR3 DNA follows: TGTGCCTGGAGGGGGCCCGGGGGCAGTGAAAAACTGTTTTTT.

This clonotype has at least ten counts. The V and J genes are TRBV5-1 and TRBJ2-2, with no clear D. Trimming pared 4 bases from V and 0 bases from J, leaving 7 bases between. Germline V gene data show CDR1 as SGHRS and CDR2 as YFSETQ. There are 14 residues in the CDR3. The CDR3 spells CASSPRTNTGELFF. CDR3 nucleotide sequence: TGCGCCAGCAGCCCGAGGACGAACACCGGGGAGCTGTTTTTT.

This clonotype was detected ten times or more. V is TRBV6-5 and J is TRBJ2-1; D gene uncertain. The CDR3 covers 17 residues. Germline V gene lookup returns CDR1 MNHEY and CDR2 SVGAGI. With 3 bases removed from V and 1 base from J, the gap between germline ends came to 16 bases. CDR3 in amino acids: CASSYSRISRSYNEQFF. The CDR3 DNA is TGTGCCAGCAGTTATTCCAGGATCAGTCGGTCCTACAATGAGCAGTTCTTC.

This clonotype was found many times. The V call is TRBV12-3 or TRBV12-4, the J call TRBJ2-1; D gene ambiguous. V was trimmed by 5 bases and J by 2 bases, leaving 7 bases between them. The CDR3 is 13 amino acids. The CDR3 here is CASSKGTYNEQFF. For the CDR3, the DNA is TGTGCCAGCAGTAAAGGAACCTACAATGAGCAGTTCTTC.

This clonotype rates as medium-sized. The chain has TRBV4-1 and TRBJ1-2; tentative D call: TRBD1 (6 bases). CDR3 length equals 11 residues. Germline CDR1 reads MGHRA; CDR2 reads YSYEKL. V was pared by 5 bases and J by 8 bases, with 9 bases between. CDR3 nucleotide sequence: TGCGCCAGCAGCTGGAGGGGGGGCTACACCTTC. Residues: CASSWRGGYTF.

In its sample, this clonotype was seen a few times. This chain joins TRBV15 and TRBJ1-2; 10 positions match TRBD1. V dropped 5 bases and J dropped 5; count of bases not matched to a gene: 2. Germline V lookup: CDR1 LNHNV, CDR2 YYDKDF (reference sequence). This CDR3 region has 13 residues. The CDR3 here is CATSGDRGYGYTF. As DNA, the CDR3 is TGTGCCACCAGCGGGGACAGGGGATATGGCTACACCTTC.

The chain links TRBV7-2 to TRBJ2-5, with 8 bases matching TRBD1. Germline CDR1 SGHTA, CDR2 FQGNSA. The CDR3 length is 14 residues. V was pared by 3 bases and J by 5 bases, with 5 bases of the junction left unmatched. The CDR3 bases are TGTGCCAGCAGCTTGGACAGGGTGGGGGAGACCCAGTACTTC. This codes for CASSLDRVGETQYF.

This clonotype has just a few counts. This chain connects TRBV5-6 to TRBJ1-1; 10 nucleotides line up with TRBD1. From germline, CDR1 is SGHDT and CDR2 YYEEEE. J gave up 4 bases and V 4 bases, and 4 bases lay outside the gene matches. The CDR3 loop spans 14 amino acids. Here the CDR3 reads CASSLRDRGTEAFF. The CDR3, as DNA: TGTGCCAGCAGCCTCCGGGACAGGGGCACTGAAGCTTTCTTT.

A note on this clonotype: This sequence may be a read error, since a much larger clone differs from it by one base. The V call is TRBV30, the J call TRBJ1-2; D perhaps matches TRBD1 (5 bases). Germline V lookup: CDR1 GTSNPN, CDR2 SVGIG (reference sequence). The CDR3 contains 14 residues. The CDR3 loop is CAWSVVTGGTGCTF. CDR3 nucleotides: TGTGCCTGGAGTGTAGTTACGGGGGGAACTGGCTGCACCTTC.

The chain uses TRBV7-2 and TRBJ2-7; D call uncertain. Per germline, CDR1 SGHTA and CDR2 FQGNSA. This CDR3 has 15 amino acids. Trimming stripped 5 bases from V and 3 bases from J, with 17 bases between. The DNA for the CDR3 is TGTGCCAGCAGCCGACTCGCAGGAGTTAACTACGAGCAGTACTTC. It yields the protein CASSRLAGVNYEQYF.

This clonotype has more than one count but fewer than ten. V gene TRBV20-1 combines with J gene TRBJ1-5, with TRBD1 matching over 7 bases. CDR1 is DFQATT and CDR2 is SNEGSKA in the germline V gene (reference sequence). The CDR3 spans 16 residues. V lost 5 bases to trimming and J lost 0 bases; unmatched junction nucleotides: 10. CDR3 residues: CSAYTGQGDSNQPQHF. The CDR3 nucleotides read TGCAGTGCTTACACGGGGCAGGGGGATAGCAATCAGCCCCAGCATTTT.

The gene calls are TRBV10-3 and TRBJ2-5, with TRBD2 matching over 9 bases. CDR3 length: 14 residues. V lost 0 bases, J lost 10 bases, and 6 bases stayed unmatched. Germline loops: CDR1 ENHRY, CDR2 SYGVKD. CDR3 DNA: TGTGCCATCAGTGAGTCCGATAGCGGGGGTGTCCAGTACTTC. Protein product: CAISESDSGGVQYF.

The chain couples TRBV20-1 to TRBJ2-1; 7 bases agree with TRBD1. Germline loops: CDR1 DFQATT, CDR2 SNEGSKA (reference sequence). J lost 0 bases, V lost 6 bases, and 5 bases had no gene match. The CDR3 runs to 14 residues. CDR3 bases: TGCAGTGCGGAAACAGGGGTCTCCTACAATGAGCAGTTCTTC. It specifies CSAETGVSYNEQFF.

The chain joins TRBV12-3 or TRBV12-4 to TRBJ1-6; D unresolved. Trimming left V 6 bases short and J 8 bases short, with 17 bases between. CDR3 length equals 15 residues. CDR3: CASSPQEGWYSPLHF. CDR3 nucleotides: TGTGCCAGCAGCCCCCAGGAAGGGTGGTATTCACCCCTCCACTTT.

The rearrangement uses TRBV13 and TRBJ2-5, with TRBD2 matching over 8 bases. Germline CDR1 is PRHDT and CDR2 is FYEKMQ (reference sequence). Unmatched junction bases numbered 2, after V lost 5 bases and J lost 0 bases. The CDR3 has 14 amino acids. CDR3 region: CASSPTSDQETQYF. In DNA form, the CDR3 reads TGTGCCAGCAGCCCGACTAGCGACCAAGAGACCCAGTACTTC.

This clonotype occurred many times. This chain connects TRBV5-5 to TRBJ1-1, with D hard to call. The CDR3 runs to 13 residues. Germline-derived CDR1 and CDR2 are SGHKS and YYEKEE (reference sequence). V lost 3 bases and J lost 5, with 11 bases in between. The CDR3 loop reads CASSWTLGTEAFF. The DNA for the CDR3 is TGTGCCAGCAGCTGGACCTTGGGAACTGAAGCTTTCTTT. The full variable domain, its missing parts supplied by reference TRBV5-5 and TRBJ1-1, is DAGVTQSPTHLIKTRGQQVTLRCSPISGHKSVSWYQQVLGQGPQFIFQYYEKEERGRGNFPDRFSARQFPNYSSELNVNALLLGDSALYLCASSWTLGTEAFFGQGTRLTVV.

This clonotype showed up many times. V and J are TRBV12-3 or TRBV12-4 and TRBJ2-3, with D perhaps matching TRBD2 (6 bases). V lost 6 bases and J 3 bases, leaving 10 bases between the germline ends. The CDR3 has 13 residues. The CDR3 region has the DNA TGTGCCAGCAGGCGGGGTTTAACAGATACGCAGTATTTT. Its translation: CASRRGLTDTQYF.

This clonotype was detected only a few times. The CDR3 DNA follows: TGTGCCAGCAGCTTAGCGGGCGCTTTCTTT. Its translation is CASSLAGAFF. The V call is TRBV7-9, the J call TRBJ1-1, with no clear D. V dropped 0 bases and J dropped 11 bases, with 4 bases sitting between them. CDR3 size: 10 residues. CDR1 and CDR2 (germline): SEHNR, FQNEAQ (reference sequence).